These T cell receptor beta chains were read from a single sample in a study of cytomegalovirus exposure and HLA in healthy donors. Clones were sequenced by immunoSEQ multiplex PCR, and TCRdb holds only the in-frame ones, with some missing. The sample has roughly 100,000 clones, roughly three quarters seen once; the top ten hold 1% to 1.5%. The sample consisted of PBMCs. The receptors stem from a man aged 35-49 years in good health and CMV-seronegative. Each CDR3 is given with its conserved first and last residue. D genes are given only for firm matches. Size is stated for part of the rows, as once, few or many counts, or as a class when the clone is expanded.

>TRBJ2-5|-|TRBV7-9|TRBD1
TGTGCCAGCAGCGGCACCGGGACAGGGAAGGAGACCCAGTACTTC
CASSGTGTGKETQYF
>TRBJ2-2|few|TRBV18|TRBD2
TGTGCCAGTCCCCGGGGGGAATCGAACACCGGGGAGCTGTTTTTT
CASPRGESNTGELFF
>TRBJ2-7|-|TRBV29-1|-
TGCAGCGTTGTTGGGATCCGGGGAGGCTACGAGCAGTACTTC
CSVVGIRGGYEQYF
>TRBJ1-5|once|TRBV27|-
TGTGCCAGCAGTTTTGAGGGATTTAGCAATCAGCCCCAGCATTTT
CASSFEGFSNQPQHF
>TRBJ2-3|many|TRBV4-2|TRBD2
TGTGCCAGCAGCCAAAATGGACTAGCGGGCGCAGATACGCAGTATTTT
CASSQNGLAGADTQYF
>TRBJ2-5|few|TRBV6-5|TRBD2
TGTGCCAGCAGTTACTCGATGGGGGGGCAAGAGACCCAGTACTTC
CASSYSMGGQETQYF
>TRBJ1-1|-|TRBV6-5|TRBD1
TGTGCCAGCATCTCCCCTCGACAGGGCGATGAAGCTTTCTTT
CASISPRQGDEAFF
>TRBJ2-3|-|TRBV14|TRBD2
TGTGCCAGCAGCCAAGTCTCGGGACTATCGATCACAGATACGCAGTATTTT
CASSQVSGLSITDTQYF
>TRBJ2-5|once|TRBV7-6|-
TGTGCCAGCAGCTTAGTACCGGGAGCAGAGACCCAGTACTTC
CASSLVPGAETQYF
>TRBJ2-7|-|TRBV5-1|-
TGCGCCAGCAGGGACCTAGGGGCCTACGAGCAGTACTTC
CASRDLGAYEQYF
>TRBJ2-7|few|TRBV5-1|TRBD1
TGCGCCAGCAGCTGGGGAGACAGGGAGCCTCCCTCTGGCGAGCAGTACTTC
CASSWGDREPPSGEQYF
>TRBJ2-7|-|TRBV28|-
TGTGCCAGCAGTTCCGGGTATTACGAGCAGTACTTC
CASSSGYYEQYF
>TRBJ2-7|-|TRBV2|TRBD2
TGTGCCAGCCTAGCGGGGGGGTCCTACGAGCAGTACTTC
CASLAGGSYEQYF
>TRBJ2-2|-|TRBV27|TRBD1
TGTGCCAGCACCGAACAGGGGTTGGCCGGGGAGCTGTTTTTT
CASTEQGLAGELFF
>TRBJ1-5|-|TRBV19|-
TGTGCCAGTAGTATAGACCTTCACAGGTTCTATCAGCCCCAGCATTTT
CASSIDLHRFYQPQHF
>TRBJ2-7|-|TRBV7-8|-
TGTGCCAGCGGCCTAGAATCGGGGTCAGCCTACGAGCAGTACTTC
CASGLESGSAYEQYF
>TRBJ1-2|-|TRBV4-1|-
TGCGCCAGCAGCCAAGAAGGAGCAGGGCGCTATGGCTACACCTTC
CASSQEGAGRYGYTF
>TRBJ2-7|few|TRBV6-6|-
TGTGCCAGCAGTTCAGTGGGGGCATACGAGCAGTACTTC
CASSSVGAYEQYF
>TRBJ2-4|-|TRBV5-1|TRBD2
TGCGCCAGCAGACCCGGGTTGGGGGGGAACATTCAGTACTTC
CASRPGLGGNIQYF
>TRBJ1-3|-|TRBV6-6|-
TGTGCCAGCAGTTATTCGGGGAGCTCTGGAAACACCATATATTTT
CASSYSGSSGNTIYF
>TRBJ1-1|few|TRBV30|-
TGTGCCTCCTCCAAAAGGGGCACTGAAGCTTTCTTT
CASSKRGTEAFF
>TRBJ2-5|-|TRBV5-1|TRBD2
TGCGCCAGCAGCCCCGGGACTAGCGGCCAAGAGACCCAGTACTTC
CASSPGTSGQETQYF
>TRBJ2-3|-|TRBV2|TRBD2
TGTGCCAGTGGGGGGGACGGCACAGATACGCAGTATTTT
CASGGDGTDTQYF
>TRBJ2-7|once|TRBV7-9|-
TGTGCCAGCAGCTTTGCACAGGACGGCTACGAGCAGTACTTC
CASSFAQDGYEQYF
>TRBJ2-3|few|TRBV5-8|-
TGTGCCAGCAGCTTGGGGCTAGCGTTTAGCACAGATACGCAGTATTTT
CASSLGLAFSTDTQYF
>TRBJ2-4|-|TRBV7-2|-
TGTGCCAGCAGCCCTAGCTTTTTTAGGGGGGGCTGGAACATTCAGTACTTC
CASSPSFFRGGWNIQYF
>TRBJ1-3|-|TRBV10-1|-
TGCGCCAGCAGTGAGACGCAGGCTGGAAACACCATATATTTT
CASSETQAGNTIYF
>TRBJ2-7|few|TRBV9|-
TGTGCCAGCAGCGCCCTGGACTGGCGAAGCTCCTACGAGCAGTACTTC
CASSALDWRSSYEQYF
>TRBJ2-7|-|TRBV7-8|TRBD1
TGTGCCAGCAGCTTAGTTCAGGGGGCGGGAAGTGAGCAGTACTTC
CASSLVQGAGSEQYF
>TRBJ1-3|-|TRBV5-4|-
TGTGCCAGCAGCTTTTTCGGCTCTGGAAACACCATATATTTT
CASSFFGSGNTIYF
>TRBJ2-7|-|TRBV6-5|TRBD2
TGTGCCAGCAGTAAGTCACCGGGACTAACCTACGAGCAGTACTTC
CASSKSPGLTYEQYF
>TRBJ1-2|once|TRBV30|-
TGTGCCTGGAGTGTCCAAGGTACGGGGTTAGGCTACACCTTC
CAWSVQGTGLGYTF
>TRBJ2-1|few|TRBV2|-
TGTGCCAGCCGTCTTGTCTCCTACAATGAGCAGTTCTTC
CASRLVSYNEQFF
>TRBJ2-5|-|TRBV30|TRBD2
TGTGCCTGGGCGGGGGGCCTAGGGGGCCAGTACTTC
CAWAGGLGGQYF
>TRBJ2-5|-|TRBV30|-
TGTGCCTGGAGCGTAACGGAAGCGCGGGAGACCCAGTACTTC
CAWSVTEARETQYF
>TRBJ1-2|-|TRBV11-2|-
TGTGCCAGCAGCTTAGAGCAGGGCTTCTATGGCTACACCTTC
CASSLEQGFYGYTF
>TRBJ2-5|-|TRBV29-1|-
TGCAGCGTTGAAGAGGCAGGGACGGGGGAGCAGTACTTC
CSVEEAGTGEQYF
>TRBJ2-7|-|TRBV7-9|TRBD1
TGTGCCAGCAGCCCACGGGACAGGGGCTACGAGCAGTACTTC
CASSPRDRGYEQYF
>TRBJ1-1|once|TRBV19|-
TGTGCCAGTAGTAGGATAGGGGCTCCTATGAACACTGAAGCTTTCTTT
CASSRIGAPMNTEAFF
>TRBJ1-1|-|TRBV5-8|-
TGTGCCAGCAGCTTGACTGACATGAACACTGAAGCTTTCTTT
CASSLTDMNTEAFF
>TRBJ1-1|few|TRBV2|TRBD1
TGTGCCAGCAGAGCCGGGACAGAGAACACTGAAGCTTTCTTT
CASRAGTENTEAFF
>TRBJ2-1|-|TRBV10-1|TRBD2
TGCGCCAGCAGTGGTGGGTTTGGCGGGAGTGGGCGAGGCAATGAGCAGTTCTTC
CASSGGFGGSGRGNEQFF
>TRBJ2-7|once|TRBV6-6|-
TGTGCCAGCAGTTACTCAACAGGAACCTACGAGCAGTACTTC
CASSYSTGTYEQYF
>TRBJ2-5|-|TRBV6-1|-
TGTGCCAGCACTGCGGGAAGAGTTTCAGAGACCCAGTACTTC
CASTAGRVSETQYF
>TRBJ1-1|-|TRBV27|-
TGTGCCAGCAGCCTTATAGCGGGACACTTGAACACTGAAGCTTTCTTT
CASSLIAGHLNTEAFF
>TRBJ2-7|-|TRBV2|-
TGTGCCAGCAGTGAGGGTGGAGGGGCCCTTAGGAACGAGCAGTACTTC
CASSEGGGALRNEQYF
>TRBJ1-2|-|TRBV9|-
TGTGCCAGCAGCGTAGGTACCGTCGGGAACTATGGCTACACCTTC
CASSVGTVGNYGYTF
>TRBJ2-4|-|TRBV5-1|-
TGCGCCAGCAGCTTGGTGTCAGTCCGAGCCAAAAACATTCAGTACTTC
CASSLVSVRAKNIQYF